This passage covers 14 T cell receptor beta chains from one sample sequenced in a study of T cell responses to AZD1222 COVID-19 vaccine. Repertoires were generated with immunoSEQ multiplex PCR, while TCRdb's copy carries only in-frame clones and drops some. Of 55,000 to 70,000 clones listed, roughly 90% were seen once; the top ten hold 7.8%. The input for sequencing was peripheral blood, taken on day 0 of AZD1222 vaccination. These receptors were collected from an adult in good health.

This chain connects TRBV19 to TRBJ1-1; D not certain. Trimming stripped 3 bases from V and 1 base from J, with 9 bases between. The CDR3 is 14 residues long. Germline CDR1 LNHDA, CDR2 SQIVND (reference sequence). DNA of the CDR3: TGTGCCAGTAGTATCTCATCAGGGAACACTGAAGCTTTCTTT. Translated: CASSISSGNTEAFF. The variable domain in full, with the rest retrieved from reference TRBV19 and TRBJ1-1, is DGGITQSPKYLFRKEGQNVTLSCEQNLNHDAMYWYRQDPGQGLRLIYYSQIVNDFQKGDIAEGYSVSREKKESFPLTVTSAQKNPTAFYLCASSISSGNTEAFFGQGTRLTVV.

The CDR3: CASGKERTTPYEQYF. The CDR3, as DNA: TGTGCCAGCGGGAAAGAACGGACTACCCCCTACGAGCAGTACTTC. This rearrangement joins TRBV2 to TRBJ2-7; maybe TRBD2 (6 bases). The germline V gene encodes CDR1 SNHLY and CDR2 FYNNEI. V was clipped by 8 bases and J by 2 bases, with 19 bases between them. The length of the CDR3 is 15 residues. The whole variable domain, filled in from reference TRBV2 and TRBJ2-7, reads EPEVTQTPSHQVTQMGQEVILRCVPISNHLYFYWYRQILGQKVEFLVSFYNNEISEKSEIFDDQFSVERPDGSNFTLKIRSTKLEDSAMYFCASGKERTTPYEQYFGPGTRLTVT.

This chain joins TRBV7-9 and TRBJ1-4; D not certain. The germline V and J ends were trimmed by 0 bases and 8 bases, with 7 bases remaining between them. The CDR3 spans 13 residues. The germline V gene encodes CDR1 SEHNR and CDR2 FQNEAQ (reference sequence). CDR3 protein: CASSLAVEEKLFF. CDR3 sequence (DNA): TGTGCCAGCAGCTTAGCGGTGGAGGAAAAACTGTTTTTT.

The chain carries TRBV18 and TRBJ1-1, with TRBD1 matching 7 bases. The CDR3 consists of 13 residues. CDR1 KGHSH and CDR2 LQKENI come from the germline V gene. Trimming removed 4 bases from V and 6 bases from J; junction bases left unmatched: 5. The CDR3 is CASSLDREPEAFF. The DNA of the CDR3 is TGTGCCAGCTCACTCGACAGGGAGCCTGAAGCTTTCTTT.

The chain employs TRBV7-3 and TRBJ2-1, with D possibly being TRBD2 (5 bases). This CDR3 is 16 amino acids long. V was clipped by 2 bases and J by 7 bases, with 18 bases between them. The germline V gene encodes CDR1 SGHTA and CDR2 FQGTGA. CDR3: CASSLFGSPSGNEQFF. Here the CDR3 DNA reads TGTGCCAGCAGCTTATTTGGGAGTCCTTCGGGGAATGAGCAGTTCTTC.

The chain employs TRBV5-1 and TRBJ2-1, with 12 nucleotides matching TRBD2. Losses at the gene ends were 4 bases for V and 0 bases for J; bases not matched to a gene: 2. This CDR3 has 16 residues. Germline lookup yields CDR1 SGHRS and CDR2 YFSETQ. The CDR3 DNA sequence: TGCGCCAGCAGCCCGACTAGCGGGAGCTCCTACAATGAGCAGTTCTTC. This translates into CASSPTSGSSYNEQFF.

The CDR3, as DNA: TGTGCCAGCAGTTCACGTGAGGGTAGCCAGCCCCAGCATTTT. Its protein product is CASSSREGSQPQHF. The chain recombines TRBV27 with TRBJ1-5; the D is unclear. CDR3 length: 14 residues. Trimming removed 4 bases at V and 7 bases at J, with 14 bases between. Germline values: CDR1 MNHEY, CDR2 SMNVEV (reference sequence).

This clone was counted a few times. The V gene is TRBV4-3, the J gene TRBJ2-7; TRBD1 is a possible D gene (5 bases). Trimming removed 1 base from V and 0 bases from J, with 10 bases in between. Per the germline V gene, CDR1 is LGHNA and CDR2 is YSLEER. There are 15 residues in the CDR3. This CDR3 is CASSQVIGASYEQYF. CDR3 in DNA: TGCGCCAGCAGCCAAGTGATAGGGGCCTCCTACGAGCAGTACTTC.

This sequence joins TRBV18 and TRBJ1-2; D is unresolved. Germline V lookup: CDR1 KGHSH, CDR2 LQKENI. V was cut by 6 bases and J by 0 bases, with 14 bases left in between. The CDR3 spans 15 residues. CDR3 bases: TGTGCCAGCTCCCCCTTTGATCGAACTAACTATGGCTACACCTTC. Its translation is CASSPFDRTNYGYTF. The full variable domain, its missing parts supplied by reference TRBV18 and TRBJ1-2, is NAGVMQNPRHLVRRRGQEARLRCSPMKGHSHVYWYRQLPEEGLKFMVYLQKENIIDESGMPKERFSAEFPKEGPSILRIQQVVRGDSAAYFCASSPFDRTNYGYTFGSGTRLTVV.

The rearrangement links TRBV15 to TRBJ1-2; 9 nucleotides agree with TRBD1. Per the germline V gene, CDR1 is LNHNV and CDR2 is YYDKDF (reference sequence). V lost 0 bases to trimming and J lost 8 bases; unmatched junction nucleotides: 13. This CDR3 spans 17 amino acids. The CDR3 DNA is TGTGCCACCAGCAGAGATCTCGGGACAGGGACTCTTGGAGGCTACACCTTC. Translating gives CATSRDLGTGTLGGYTF.

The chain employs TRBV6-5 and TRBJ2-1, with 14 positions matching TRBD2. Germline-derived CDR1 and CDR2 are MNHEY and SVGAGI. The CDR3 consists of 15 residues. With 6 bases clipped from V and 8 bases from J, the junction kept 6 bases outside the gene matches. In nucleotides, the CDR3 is TGTGCCAGCAGCACCGGGACTAGCGGGAGCGATGAGCAGTTCTTC. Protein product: CASSTGTSGSDEQFF.

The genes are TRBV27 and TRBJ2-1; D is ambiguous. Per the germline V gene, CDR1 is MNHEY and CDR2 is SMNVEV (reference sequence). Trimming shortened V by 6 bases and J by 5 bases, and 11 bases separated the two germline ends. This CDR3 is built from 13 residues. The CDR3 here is CASSLVYHNEQFF. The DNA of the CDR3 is TGTGCCAGCAGCCTAGTCTACCACAATGAGCAGTTCTTC.

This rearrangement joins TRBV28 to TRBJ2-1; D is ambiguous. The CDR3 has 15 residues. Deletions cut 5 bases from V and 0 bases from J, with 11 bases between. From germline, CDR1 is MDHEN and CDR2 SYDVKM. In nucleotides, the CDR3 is TGTGCCAGCAGTGAACAGCGTAGCTCCTACAATGAGCAGTTCTTC. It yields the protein CASSEQRSSYNEQFF.

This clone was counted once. CDR3 sequence (DNA): TGTGCCAGCAGCTTGGGGTCGGGACTGAGGGTTGGGGGTTCCTACAATGAGCAGTTCTTC. This sequence encodes CASSLGSGLRVGGSYNEQFF. The genes are TRBV5-4 and TRBJ2-1, with D possibly being TRBD2 (6 bases). The germline V gene has CDR1 SGHNT and CDR2 YYREEE (reference sequence). V was cut by 0 bases and J by 1 base, with 23 bases left in between. The CDR3 consists of 20 residues.